The source of this TCR beta chain is a study of blood T cell repertoires in COVID-19. Study-wide background: PBMCs, B-cell-depleted T cells, or T cells were the source of the cDNA or gDNA that made up the material.

This table comes from immunoSEQ multiplex PCR, and its TCRdb copy is limited to in-frame clones, with some not included. The sample comprises about 370,000 clones, 80% to 90% of which are singletons, and more than 0.8% rests with the top ten. CDR1 is MNHEY and CDR2 is SMNVEV in the germline V gene (reference sequence). CDR3 length equals 16 residues. The ends lost 0 bases at V and 5 bases at J; junction bases unmatched: 7. This TCR came from a man between 18 and 29 years old who had recovered from COVID-19. The chain links TRBV27 to TRBJ1-5; 7 positions agree with TRBD1. The sequenced sample was PBMCs or T cells enriched from blood (not recorded which). The CDR3 DNA follows: TGTGCCAGCAGTTTATCAAGGGGGCGTGGGGATCAGCCCCAGCATTTT. Its translation: CASSLSRGRGDQPQHF.